This record looks at one TCR beta chain sequence and its context. Antigen: not known. Here immunoSEQ multiplex PCR was the method, and the copy in TCRdb shows in-frame clones only, minus some. The sample consists of roughly 140,000 clones, about 89% of them appearing once. The data originate from a study of cytomegalovirus exposure and HLA in healthy donors. Whole-study results and caveats: First-cohort TCR clusters were later found to tend to co-occur in the 120 or so validation repertoires.

Germline loops: CDR1 GTSNPN, CDR2 SVGIG (reference sequence). J gave up 1 base and V 2 bases, and 25 bases lay outside the gene matches. The CDR3 length is 22 residues. The sequence came from a woman aged 18-30 years in good health and CMV-seropositive. The V gene is TRBV30, the J gene TRBJ2-3; 9 bases are a match to TRBD2. The sequencing input was PBMCs. The chain's CDR3 is CAWSLRLWREGERRRGTDTQYF. CDR3 bases: TGTGCCTGGAGTCTCCGCCTATGGCGGGAGGGGGAAAGGCGACGTGGCACAGATACGCAGTATTTT.